The 4 T cell receptor beta chains below were found in one sample sequenced in a study of blood T cell repertoires in COVID-19. The repertoire was sequenced with immunoSEQ multiplex PCR; TCRdb's copy has only in-frame clones and lacks some. Here the sample spans under 25,000 clones, around 83% being singletons. The sequenced sample was peripheral blood. These receptor sequences come from an older man with acute or convalescent COVID-19.

This chain connects TRBV12-5 to TRBJ1-1, with D unclear. With 0 bases removed from V and 4 bases from J, the gap between germline ends came to 6 bases. The germline V gene has CDR1 LGHNT and CDR2 FRNRAP. This CDR3 contains 13 residues. DNA of the CDR3: TGTGCTAGTGGTTTGGTACTCGGCACTGAAGCTTTCTTT. This gives the protein CASGLVLGTEAFF.

The chain has TRBV19 and TRBJ2-7; 8 bases match TRBD2. Unmatched junction bases numbered 3, after V lost 5 bases and J lost 0 bases. The germline CDR1 and CDR2 sequences are LNHDA and SQIVND (reference sequence). The CDR3 is 14 amino acids. The CDR3 nucleotides are TGTGCCAGTAGTGTCGGGGGGGGCTCCTACGAGCAGTACTTC. It yields the protein CASSVGGGSYEQYF.

The gene calls are TRBV12-5 and TRBJ1-1; the D gene is possibly TRBD1 (5 bases). The CDR3 loop spans 12 amino acids. The germline gives CDR1 LGHNT, CDR2 FRNRAP. V dropped 6 bases and J dropped 3 bases, with 8 bases sitting between them. The CDR3 loop is CASGRGDTEAFF. For the CDR3, the DNA is TGTGCTAGTGGGCGGGGGGACACTGAAGCTTTCTTT.

This chain links TRBV28 with TRBJ1-6, with 9 bases aligning to TRBD1. The CDR3 is 13 residues long. Trimming removed 6 bases from V and 10 bases from J; junction bases left unmatched: 4. Germline assignment: CDR1 MDHEN and CDR2 SYDVKM. The CDR3 DNA reads TGTGCCAGCAGGGGACAGGGTGGGTCACCCCTCCACTTT. It translates to CASRGQGGSPLHF. Looking up the rest from reference TRBV28 and TRBJ1-6 gives the full variable domain: DVKVTQSSRYLVKRTGEKVFLECVQDMDHENMFWYRQDPGLGLRLIYFSYDVKMKEKGDIPEGYSVSREKKERFSLILESASTNQTSMYLCASRGQGGSPLHFGNGTRLTVT.